This T cell receptor beta chain appears in the sequencing data of a study of T cell repertoires in cytomegalovirus infection. Looking at the study overall: Public signatures in TCR beta pointed to CMV infection and matching HLA type.

V lost 0 bases and J 0 bases, leaving 5 bases between the germline ends. CDR1 is MNHEY and CDR2 is SVGAGI in the germline V gene. The CDR3 is made up of 15 amino acids. TCRdb reprocessed the reads with MiXCR, giving one entry per CDR3 protein. Counted here are approximately 180,000 distinct CDR3 sequences, 15% to 20% occurring once; the ten biggest clones make up roughly 24%. General study points: Cumulated frequencies of public TCR beta families served to identify carriers of CMV plus the relevant HLA.

Turning to this clonotype: Its specificity is not known.

This chain joins TRBV6-5 and TRBJ2-2; no firm D call. This clonotype was sampled from a human donor in good health (CMV status not recorded). Some clones in this sample may be carry-over from other donors' samples. The sequenced sample was CD8+ T cells from PBMCs. The CDR3 loop reads CASSYSTSNTGELFF. In DNA, the CDR3 is TGTGCCAGCAGTTACTCAACGTCGAACACCGGGGAGCTGTTTTTT.